This TCR beta chain was observed in a study of blood T cell repertoires in COVID-19. Study background: Donors in the United States, Italy and Spain gave samples during acute or convalescent COVID-19. Sources were T cells, B-cell-depleted T cells, or PBMCs; the material itself was cDNA or gDNA.

Authors' processing steps: Amplifying reference gene primers gave estimates of nucleated cell counts. Profiled with immunoSEQ multiplex PCR; TCRdb holds only in-frame clones, not every one. That table furnishes V, J and clone size, whereas the DNA furnished D and trimming. The repertoire holds around 100,000 clones, with more than 75% as singletons. The CDR3 length is 22 residues. CDR1 is LGHDT and CDR2 is YNNKEL in the germline V gene (reference sequence). J was trimmed by 1 base and V by 0 bases; bases with no gene match: 22. The rearrangement links TRBV3-1 (or the pseudogene TRBV3-2) to TRBJ2-7; 9 bases are a match to TRBD2. The sequence was obtained from a human donor in a cohort sampled during active COVID-19. The sample taken for sequencing was peripheral blood. CDR3 coding DNA: TGTGCCAGCAGCCAAGAGCCATCCGGCCCAGCGGGAGGTCGAGGGTTTTCCTACGAGCAGTACTTC. This translates into CASSQEPSGPAGGRGFSYEQYF.